The 27 T cell receptor beta chains listed next were all sequenced from one sample in a study of blood T cell repertoires in COVID-19. Using immunoSEQ multiplex PCR, the repertoire was profiled, and TCRdb retains in-frame clones only, with some absent. The sample has a few hundred thousand clones; about 87% are singletons. What was sequenced was peripheral blood. Receptors were obtained from a man aged 60 to 75 with acute or convalescent COVID-19.

The gene calls are TRBV27 and TRBJ2-1; TRBD1 is a possible D gene (7 bases). There are 13 residues in the CDR3. Germline assignment: CDR1 MNHEY and CDR2 SMNVEV (reference sequence). Trimming pared 8 bases from V and 5 bases from J, leaving 13 bases between. CDR3 protein: CASGQGGHNEQFF. The CDR3 DNA follows: TGTGCCAGCGGGCAGGGGGGCCACAATGAGCAGTTCTTC.

The chain carries TRBV27 and TRBJ2-7; TRBD1 matches at 7 bases. V was pared by 6 bases and J by 5 bases, with 7 bases of the junction left unmatched. Germline CDR1 MNHEY, CDR2 SMNVEV (reference sequence). This CDR3 spans 13 amino acids. CDR3 loop: CASSNIRGHEQYF. CDR3 DNA: TGTGCCAGCAGCAATATTAGGGGGCACGAGCAGTACTTC.

J is TRBJ2-4 and V is TRBV3-1 (or the pseudogene TRBV3-2); weak D call: TRBD1 (6 bases). V was cut by 4 bases and J by 8 bases, with 15 bases left in between. CDR1 is LGHDT, CDR2 YNNKEL, per germline (reference sequence). This CDR3 comprises 14 residues. In DNA form, the CDR3 reads TGTGCCAGCAGCCCGAGAACAGGGATAGACATTCAGTACTTC. This encodes CASSPRTGIDIQYF.

This clone was counted only a few times. J is TRBJ2-7 and V is TRBV19; 10 positions match TRBD1. The CDR3 has 15 residues. V gave up 3 bases and J gave up 4 bases; unmatched junction bases: 6. From germline, CDR1 is LNHDA and CDR2 SQIVND (reference sequence). The CDR3 DNA sequence: TGTGCCAGTAGTATGAGCGGGACAGGGGTTTACGAGCAGTACTTC. Protein: CASSMSGTGVYEQYF.

The chain uses TRBV5-5 and TRBJ1-1, with D possibly TRBD1 on 5 matching bases. The CDR3 is 13 residues long. Trimming left V 4 bases short and J 2 bases short, with 9 bases between. Germline V lookup: CDR1 SGHKS, CDR2 YYEKEE (reference sequence). CDR3 in DNA: TGTGCCAGCAGCCCGACAGCTAACACTGAAGCTTTCTTT. Its protein product is CASSPTANTEAFF.

This clone was detected a few times. The rearrangement uses TRBV6-6 and TRBJ1-1; 7 positions agree with TRBD1. The CDR3 has 16 residues. Germline V gives CDR1 MNHNY, CDR2 SVGAGI (reference sequence). The V and J ends lost 2 bases and 2 bases, in that order; junction bases with no gene match: 8. The CDR3, as DNA: TGTGCCAGCAGTTACCGTACAGGGGCCTTCAACACTGAAGCTTTCTTT. Translating gives CASSYRTGAFNTEAFF.

This chain joins TRBV11-3 and TRBJ2-1, with 13 bases lining up with TRBD2. Germline-derived CDR1 and CDR2 are SGHNT and YENEEA. Losses at the gene ends were 5 bases for V and 0 bases for J; bases not matched to a gene: 7. The CDR3 length is 18 residues. CDR3 region: CASSGRTSGGSSYNEQFF. CDR3 sequence (DNA): TGTGCCAGCAGCGGACGGACTAGCGGGGGCAGCTCCTACAATGAGCAGTTCTTC.

The gene calls are TRBV28 and TRBJ1-5; possible D gene TRBD1, 6 bases. The CDR3 runs to 17 residues. Germline V gene data show CDR1 as MDHEN and CDR2 as SYDVKM. The germline V and J ends were trimmed by 3 bases and 5 bases, with 20 bases remaining between them. CDR3 sequence reads: CASSFEGPGVGYQPQHF. The DNA of the CDR3 is TGTGCCAGCAGTTTCGAGGGACCAGGGGTGGGGTATCAGCCCCAGCATTTT.

The chain carries TRBV12-5 and TRBJ2-1; D gene ambiguous. V dropped 7 bases and J dropped 0 bases, with 10 bases sitting between them. Germline CDR1 is LGHNT and CDR2 is FRNRAP. CDR3 size: 14 residues. The CDR3 reads CASAWWSSYNEQFF. The CDR3 DNA follows: TGTGCTAGTGCCTGGTGGAGCTCCTACAATGAGCAGTTCTTC.

This clone was recorded once. The chain recombines TRBV11-2 with TRBJ1-1, with 7 positions matching TRBD1. This CDR3 has 15 residues. Germline V gene lookup returns CDR1 SGHAT and CDR2 FQNNGV. V shed 5 bases, J shed 3 bases, and the junction held 9 bases outside the gene matches. In nucleotides, the CDR3 is TGTGCCAGCAGCCTGACCGGGACAGCAGACACTGAAGCTTTCTTT. Encoded protein: CASSLTGTADTEAFF. Combining the CDR3 with reference TRBV11-2 and TRBJ1-1 gives the whole variable domain EAGVAQSPRYKIIEKRQSVAFWCNPISGHATLYWYQQILGQGPKLLIQFQNNGVVDDSQLPKDRFSAERLKGVDSTLKIQPAKLEDSAVYLCASSLTGTADTEAFFGQGTRLTVV.

The chain couples TRBV3-1 (or the pseudogene TRBV3-2) to TRBJ2-2, with 12 bases identical to TRBD2. J was trimmed by 0 bases and V by 4 bases; bases with no gene match: 3. Germline V gene sequence: CDR1 LGHDT, CDR2 YNNKEL (reference sequence). This CDR3 comprises 17 residues. The CDR3 nucleotides are TGTGCCAGCAGCCCTGGACTAGCGGGACCGAACACCGGGGAGCTGTTTTTT. It yields the protein CASSPGLAGPNTGELFF.

The chain uses TRBV19 and TRBJ1-1; a possible D gene is TRBD1 (5 bases). The V end lost 5 bases, the J end lost 7 bases, and 14 bases lay between the germline ends. Germline-derived CDR1 and CDR2 are LNHDA and SQIVND (reference sequence). The CDR3 is made up of 13 amino acids. CDR3: CASSVRGVGEAFF. The CDR3 region has the DNA TGTGCCAGTAGTGTGCGGGGGGTGGGTGAAGCTTTCTTT.

The rearrangement links TRBV19 to TRBJ2-3; TRBD2 is a possible D gene (6 bases). The CDR3 consists of 17 residues. Deletions cut 5 bases from V and 0 bases from J, with 18 bases between. CDR1 is LNHDA, CDR2 SQIVND, per germline (reference sequence). CDR3 sequence reads: CASSRNLGDSSTDTQYF. Written as DNA, the CDR3 is TGTGCCAGTAGTCGAAACCTCGGGGACTCAAGCACAGATACGCAGTATTTT.

In its sample, this clone was seen once. The genes are TRBV7-2 and TRBJ1-1; D is perhaps TRBD1 (5 bases). The CDR3 sequence is 14 residues long. Germline CDR1 and CDR2: SGHTA and FQGNSA. The V end lost 4 bases, the J end lost 6 bases, and 15 bases lay between the germline ends. CDR3 residues: CASSSRGGTPEAFF. CDR3 sequence (DNA): TGTGCCAGCAGCTCCCGGGGGGGTACCCCTGAAGCTTTCTTT. The full variable domain, completed using reference TRBV7-2 and TRBJ1-1, is GAGVSQSPSNKVTEKGKDVELRCDPISGHTALYWYRQSLGQGLEFLIYFQGNSAPDKSGLPSDRFSAERTGGSVSTLTIQRTQQEDSAVYLCASSSRGGTPEAFFGQGTRLTVV.

The chain uses TRBV4-2 and TRBJ2-1; 7 nucleotides match TRBD1. Germline V gene sequence: CDR1 LGHNA, CDR2 YNFKEQ. CDR3 length: 15 residues. The V gene end was trimmed by 3 bases and the J gene end by 4 bases; junction bases not matched to a gene: 6. CDR3: CASSQTGPSYNEQFF. In nucleotides, the CDR3 is TGTGCCAGCAGCCAGACAGGGCCCTCTTACAATGAGCAGTTCTTC.

The CDR3 loop reads CASSLRPGYNSPLHF. The CDR3 nucleotides are TGTGCCAGCAGCTTAAGACCAGGTTATAATTCACCCCTCCACTTT. The chain recombines TRBV11-1 with TRBJ1-6; D unclear. Germline CDR1 and CDR2: SGHAT and FQDESV (reference sequence). The ends were cut back, 2 bases at V and 4 bases at J, with 9 bases in the middle. This CDR3 is 15 amino acids long.

V is TRBV7-2 and J is TRBJ1-1; no definite D call. The CDR3 is 14 amino acids. V was pared by 3 bases and J by 0 bases, with 8 bases between. From germline, CDR1 is SGHTA and CDR2 FQGNSA. The CDR3 sequence: CASSFNGVNTEAFF. CDR3 bases: TGTGCCAGCAGCTTTAACGGGGTGAACACTGAAGCTTTCTTT.

The chain carries TRBV7-6 and TRBJ2-2; 8 bases line up with TRBD1. Trimming cost V 5 bases and J 6 bases; bases outside gene matches: 11. Germline V gene lookup returns CDR1 SGHVS and CDR2 FNYEAQ. CDR3 size: 16 residues. The CDR3 sequence is CASSPPARGRAGELFF. In DNA, the CDR3 is TGTGCCAGCAGCCCCCCGGCCAGGGGGCGGGCCGGGGAGCTGTTTTTT.

The chain recombines TRBV13 with TRBJ2-5; possibly TRBD2 for D (7 bases). The germline V and J ends were trimmed by 3 bases and 0 bases, with 14 bases remaining between them. CDR1 is PRHDT, CDR2 FYEKMQ, per germline (reference sequence). The CDR3 covers 16 residues. CDR3 sequence (DNA): TGTGCCAGCAGCTTTGGTTGGGGGGGCCACCAAGAGACCCAGTACTTC. Translation: CASSFGWGGHQETQYF.

The chain recombines TRBV9 with TRBJ2-1; TRBD2 aligns across 7 bases. V shed 0 bases and J 5 bases; nucleotides not matched to a gene: 8. Germline CDR1 is SGDLS and CDR2 is YYNGEE. This CDR3 region has 16 residues. The CDR3 DNA reads TGTGCCAGCAGCGTAGGATTGGGACTACCTAACAATGAGCAGTTCTTC. This gives the protein CASSVGLGLPNNEQFF. The full variable domain, with the rest looked up from reference TRBV9 and TRBJ2-1, is DSGVTQTPKHLITATGQRVTLRCSPRSGDLSVYWYQQSLDQGLQFLIQYYNGEERAKGNILERFSAQQFPDLHSELNLSSLELGDSALYFCASSVGLGLPNNEQFFGPGTRLTVL.

The chain carries TRBV3-1 (or the pseudogene TRBV3-2) and TRBJ1-4, with D unclear. This CDR3 is built from 14 residues. V lost 3 bases and J 3 bases, leaving 8 bases between the germline ends. Germline V CDR1 and CDR2: LGHDT, YNNKEL (reference sequence). For the CDR3, the DNA is TGTGCCAGCAGCCATTCAACGGCTAATGAAAAACTGTTTTTT. It yields the protein CASSHSTANEKLFF.

A word on this clone: Other DNA variants within this sample encode the same CDR3. In DNA, the CDR3 is TGCGCCAGCAGCTTGGCGACAGGGAACACCGGGGAGCTGTTTTTT. Translating it yields CASSLATGNTGELFF. The chain has TRBV5-1 and TRBJ2-2; D may be TRBD1 (6 bases). The ends were cut back, 0 bases at V and 1 base at J, with 7 bases in the middle. Germline V gene sequence: CDR1 SGHRS, CDR2 YFSETQ. This CDR3 has 15 residues. Filled out from reference TRBV5-1 and TRBJ2-2, the complete variable domain reads KAGVTQTPRYLIKTRGQQVTLSCSPISGHRSVSWYQQTPGQGLQFLFEYFSETQRNKGNFPGRFSGRQFSNSRSEMNVSTLELGDSALYLCASSLATGNTGELFFGEGSRLTVL.

The gene calls are TRBV5-8 and TRBJ2-5; weak D call: TRBD1 (6 bases). CDR1 is SGHTS, CDR2 YDEGEE, per germline. The CDR3 loop spans 17 amino acids. V was shortened by 2 bases and J by 2 bases, with 19 bases between the two germline ends. The CDR3 DNA is TGTGCCAGCAGCTTAGCTTCACAGGGTCGGCGTCAAGAGACCCAGTACTTC. Translated, it gives CASSLASQGRRQETQYF.

V usage is TRBV2 and J usage is TRBJ2-5; no firm D call. CDR1 and CDR2 (germline): SNHLY, FYNNEI. Between the trimmed V and J ends, which lost 1 base and 2 bases, there was a span of 5 bases. The CDR3 covers 13 residues. The CDR3 loop reads CASSEGRQETQYF. The DNA for the CDR3 is TGTGCCAGCAGTGAAGGGCGGCAAGAGACCCAGTACTTC.

V and J are TRBV29-1 and TRBJ2-3; D possibly corresponds to TRBD1 (6 bases). Germline CDR1 reads SQVTM; CDR2 reads ANQGSEA. The CDR3 runs to 12 residues. V lost 7 bases and J lost 9, with 17 bases in between. The CDR3: CSEGVDQGTQYF. CDR3 coding DNA: TGCAGCGAGGGGGTGGATCAGGGGACGCAGTATTTT.

This clone has just a few counts. The chain recombines TRBV5-8 with TRBJ2-5, with 11 bases fitting TRBD1. In germline, CDR1 is SGHTS, CDR2 YDEGEE. V was clipped by 6 bases and J by 1 base; unmatched bases: 5. The CDR3 is 15 residues long. This CDR3 reads CASTPGTGGQETQYF. CDR3 coding DNA: TGTGCCAGCACCCCAGGGACAGGGGGCCAAGAGACCCAGTACTTC. Together with reference TRBV5-8 and TRBJ2-5, the CDR3 gives the full variable domain: EAGVTQSPTHLIKTRGQQATLRCSPISGHTSVYWYQQALGLGLQFLLWYDEGEERNRGNFPPRFSGRQFPNYSSELNVNALELEDSALYLCASTPGTGGQETQYFGPGTRLLVL.

This clone was found once. The chain combines TRBV7-8 with TRBJ1-1; 9 nucleotides line up with TRBD1. In germline, CDR1 is SGHVS, CDR2 FQNEAQ. The CDR3 totals 14 residues. J gave up 2 bases and V 5 bases, and 3 bases lay outside the gene matches. Here the CDR3 DNA reads TGTGCCAGCAGCCTCACAGGGGGCAACACTGAAGCTTTCTTT. Protein: CASSLTGGNTEAFF. The full variable domain, completed using reference TRBV7-8 and TRBJ1-1, is GAGVSQSPRYKVAKRGQDVALRCDPISGHVSLFWYQQALGQGPEFLTYFQNEAQLDKSGLPSDRFFAERPEGSVSTLKIQRTQQEDSAVYLCASSLTGGNTEAFFGQGTRLTVV.